This is a list of T cell receptor beta chains from one sample in a study of blood T cell repertoires in COVID-19. Clones were read by immunoSEQ multiplex PCR, and TCRdb kept only the in-frame ones, dropping some. The data contain roughly 400,000 clones, about 86% of them singletons. Sequenced sample: PBMCs or T cells enriched from blood (not recorded which). The receptor set was obtained from a woman between 50 and 59 years old who had recovered from COVID-19. Both conserved end residues are part of each CDR3. D genes are given only for firm matches. Size values are once, few and many counts, or a class for expanded clones, and some rows have none.

clone size: .; V gene: TRBV18; D gene: TRBD1; J gene: TRBJ1-3; CDR3 DNA: TGTGCCAGCTCACCCCGGACAGGGGGCCCTTACTCTGGAAACACCATATATTTT; CDR3 protein: CASSPRTGGPYSGNTIYF
clone size: .; V gene: TRBV5-1; D gene: .; J gene: TRBJ1-1; CDR3 DNA: TGCGCCAGCAGACTGGCGGGTAATCGGGACACTGAAGCTTTCTTT; CDR3 protein: CASRLAGNRDTEAFF
clone size: once; V gene: TRBV30; D gene: .; J gene: TRBJ1-2; CDR3 DNA: TGTGCCTGGAGTGTACAGTCTAACTATGGCTACACCTTC; CDR3 protein: CAWSVQSNYGYTF
clone size: .; V gene: TRBV13; D gene: TRBD2; J gene: TRBJ2-3; CDR3 DNA: TGTGCCAGCAGTTATGCCTCATTAGCGGGAGATACGCAGTATTTT; CDR3 protein: CASSYASLAGDTQYF
clone size: .; V gene: TRBV5-6; D gene: TRBD1; J gene: TRBJ1-5; CDR3 DNA: TGTGCCAGCAGCTTACGACAGGGGATCGGTCAGCCCCAGCATTTT; CDR3 protein: CASSLRQGIGQPQHF
clone size: .; V gene: TRBV7-3; D gene: TRBD2; J gene: TRBJ2-5; CDR3 DNA: TGTGCCAGCAGCTTCGGGGGCCGGACTAGCGGGGGCCAAGAGACCCAGTACTTC; CDR3 protein: CASSFGGRTSGGQETQYF
clone size: .; V gene: TRBV4-2; D gene: .; J gene: TRBJ1-4; CDR3 DNA: TGTGCCAGCAGCCAAGTTTTCGGGAACCCAGCAACTAATGAAAAACTGTTTTTT; CDR3 protein: CASSQVFGNPATNEKLFF
clone size: .; V gene: TRBV10-3; D gene: .; J gene: TRBJ2-3; CDR3 DNA: TGTGCCATCAGTGATGGGTGGGGGGGCACAGATACGCAGTATTTT; CDR3 protein: CAISDGWGGTDTQYF
clone size: .; V gene: TRBV27; D gene: .; J gene: TRBJ2-2; CDR3 DNA: TGTGCCAGCATGGGGGGAGTCACCGGGGAGCTGTTTTTT; CDR3 protein: CASMGGVTGELFF
clone size: once; V gene: TRBV12-3/TRBV12-4; D gene: .; J gene: TRBJ2-7; CDR3 DNA: TGTGCCAGCAGTTTTTCCCGGAGACTGGGGCAGTACTTC; CDR3 protein: CASSFSRRLGQYF
clone size: .; V gene: TRBV18; D gene: TRBD1; J gene: TRBJ1-2; CDR3 DNA: TGTGCCAGCTCACTGGAGACAGGGTGGATTAGTGGCTACACCTTC; CDR3 protein: CASSLETGWISGYTF
clone size: .; V gene: TRBV19; D gene: .; J gene: TRBJ1-5; CDR3 DNA: TGTGCCAGTAGTATCAGGGACTTCGATCAGCCCCAGCATTTT; CDR3 protein: CASSIRDFDQPQHF
clone size: .; V gene: TRBV29-1; D gene: TRBD2; J gene: TRBJ2-1; CDR3 DNA: TGCAGCGCTGCGGGGGAAGGTTGGCAGTACCCCTACAATGAGCAGTTCTTC; CDR3 protein: CSAAGEGWQYPYNEQFF
clone size: .; V gene: TRBV2; D gene: TRBD2; J gene: TRBJ2-1; CDR3 DNA: TGTGCCAGCAGAGGAGCGGGGGGAATTTACAATGAGCAGTTCTTC; CDR3 protein: CASRGAGGIYNEQFF
clone size: .; V gene: TRBV2; D gene: .; J gene: TRBJ2-5; CDR3 DNA: TGTGCCAGCAGACCCGGGACAAAGCCTCAAGAGACCCAGTACTTC; CDR3 protein: CASRPGTKPQETQYF
clone size: .; V gene: TRBV5-1; D gene: .; J gene: TRBJ1-1; CDR3 DNA: TGCGCCAGCAGCTTTATGGGGAGCACTGAAGCTTTCTTT; CDR3 protein: CASSFMGSTEAFF
clone size: once; V gene: TRBV7-2; D gene: .; J gene: TRBJ1-4; CDR3 DNA: TGTGCCAGCAGCTTAGGCGGGGCGAGGGAAAAACTGTTTTTT; CDR3 protein: CASSLGGAREKLFF
clone size: .; V gene: TRBV3-1/TRBV3-2; D gene: .; J gene: TRBJ2-1; CDR3 DNA: TGTGCCAGCAGCCAGCAGGGCTCATATGAGCAGTTCTTC; CDR3 protein: CASSQQGSYEQFF
clone size: few; V gene: TRBV5-5; D gene: TRBD1; J gene: TRBJ1-2; CDR3 DNA: TGTGCCAGCAGCCTAGCATGGGTGACAGGGATCGGTGGCTACACCTTC; CDR3 protein: CASSLAWVTGIGGYTF
clone size: .; V gene: TRBV18; D gene: .; J gene: TRBJ2-3; CDR3 DNA: TGTGCCAGCTCACCACCGACTTTATCAATTAGCACAGATACGCAGTATTTT; CDR3 protein: CASSPPTLSISTDTQYF
clone size: .; V gene: TRBV30; D gene: TRBD1; J gene: TRBJ1-6; CDR3 DNA: TGTGCCTGGAGCTACAGGGGGCCTTATTCACCCCTCCACTTT; CDR3 protein: CAWSYRGPYSPLHF
clone size: many; V gene: TRBV2; D gene: TRBD1; J gene: TRBJ1-5; CDR3 DNA: TGTGCCAGCAGTGAAGGACAGGGCCTGCGAAAGGATCAGCCCCAGCATTTT; CDR3 protein: CASSEGQGLRKDQPQHF
clone size: .; V gene: TRBV2; D gene: TRBD2; J gene: TRBJ2-1; CDR3 DNA: TGTGCCAGCAGTGCAGGGCTAGCGGCTAACAATGAGCAGTTCTTC; CDR3 protein: CASSAGLAANNEQFF
clone size: .; V gene: TRBV5-8; D gene: .; J gene: TRBJ1-1; CDR3 DNA: TGTGCCAGCAGCCGCCGCCGGGAGACCACTGAAGCTTTCTTT; CDR3 protein: CASSRRRETTEAFF
clone size: .; V gene: TRBV24-1; D gene: TRBD1; J gene: TRBJ2-7; CDR3 DNA: TGTGCCACCGAGGGGACAGGGGGCAAAAGTCGAAACTACGAGCAGTACTTC; CDR3 protein: CATEGTGGKSRNYEQYF
clone size: .; V gene: TRBV6-5; D gene: .; J gene: TRBJ1-2; CDR3 DNA: TGTGCCAGCAGTACCCTCACAGGAGCTAACTATGGCTACACCTTC; CDR3 protein: CASSTLTGANYGYTF
clone size: .; V gene: TRBV4-3; D gene: .; J gene: TRBJ1-2; CDR3 DNA: TGCGCCAGCAGCCAAGAGGGAGGGATGAACTATGGCTACACCTTC; CDR3 protein: CASSQEGGMNYGYTF
clone size: .; V gene: TRBV5-5; D gene: TRBD1; J gene: TRBJ1-2; CDR3 DNA: TGTGCCAGCAACCCCGGGACAGAGAACTATGGCTACACCTTC; CDR3 protein: CASNPGTENYGYTF
clone size: once; V gene: TRBV5-1; D gene: .; J gene: TRBJ2-5; CDR3 DNA: TGCGCCAGCAGCGCCGGGACTCCCCCCCAAGAGACCCAGTACTTC; CDR3 protein: CASSAGTPPQETQYF
clone size: .; V gene: TRBV5-6; D gene: .; J gene: TRBJ2-7; CDR3 DNA: TGTGCCAGCAGCCTACCGGACAGCCACTACGAGCAGTACTTC; CDR3 protein: CASSLPDSHYEQYF
clone size: .; V gene: TRBV19; D gene: .; J gene: TRBJ2-1; CDR3 DNA: TGTGCCAGTAGTATTGGTCAGGGGCCCTACAATGAGCAGTTCTTC; CDR3 protein: CASSIGQGPYNEQFF
clone size: .; V gene: TRBV12-3/TRBV12-4; D gene: .; J gene: TRBJ1-4; CDR3 DNA: TGTGCCAGCACTGGAGACGGTGAAAAACTGTTTTTT; CDR3 protein: CASTGDGEKLFF
clone size: few; V gene: TRBV9; D gene: TRBD1; J gene: TRBJ1-1; CDR3 DNA: TGTGCCAGCAGCCCCCGGACAGGGCTCGACACTGAAGCTTTCTTT; CDR3 protein: CASSPRTGLDTEAFF